One and the same sample provided the 21 T cell receptor beta chains below, sequenced in a study of OX40 agonist ivuxolimab in advanced cancers. Data came from immunoSEQ multiplex PCR; TCRdb stores just in-frame clones and leaves some out. The sample lists around 40,000 clones; roughly 86% were seen once. This specimen consisted of CD4+ or CD8+ T cells sorted from blood, obtained in a trial of the OX40 agonist ivuxolimab. These receptor sequences come from an adult with an advanced solid tumor such as melanoma, head and neck, liver or kidney cancer.

This clone was picked up one time. This CDR3 reads CASSSYDRDGSYGYTF. DNA of the CDR3: TGTGCCAGCAGCTCCTACGACCGGGACGGCTCCTATGGCTACACCTTC. V usage is TRBV5-6 and J usage is TRBJ1-2, with D maybe TRBD1 (5 bases). The CDR3 loop spans 16 amino acids. The V end was cut by 3 bases, the J end by 4 bases, with 19 bases between. Germline V CDR1 and CDR2: SGHDT, YYEEEE.

CDR3 nucleotides: TGCGCCAGCAGCCCCCACAGCTCTGGGGCCAACGTCCTGACTTTC. Translating gives CASSPHSSGANVLTF. The chain joins TRBV4-1 to TRBJ2-6; D is uncertain. V lost 4 bases, J lost 0 bases, and 7 bases lay in between. The CDR3 length is 15 residues. Germline V gives CDR1 MGHRA, CDR2 YSYEKL.

The gene calls are TRBV6-5 and TRBJ2-7; 7 bases agree with TRBD1. The germline V gene encodes CDR1 MNHEY and CDR2 SVGAGI. J gave up 2 bases and V 8 bases, and 3 bases lay outside the gene matches. The CDR3 spans 12 residues. CDR3 in DNA: TGTGCCAGCCAGGGGGTTCCCTACGAGCAGTACTTC. As protein: CASQGVPYEQYF.

CDR3 residues: CASSVGIAGDSGQYF. CDR3 nucleotide sequence: TGTGCCAGCAGCGTAGGAATAGCGGGAGATAGCGGGCAGTACTTC. This rearrangement joins TRBV9 to TRBJ2-7; 9 positions agree with TRBD2. V lost 0 bases and J lost 9; bases outside the gene matches: 10. This CDR3 region has 15 residues. Germline values: CDR1 SGDLS, CDR2 YYNGEE.

The chain has TRBV10-3 and TRBJ1-1; 9 bases agree with TRBD1. The germline V gene encodes CDR1 ENHRY and CDR2 SYGVKD. The J segment lost 5 bases and the V segment lost 3 bases, leaving 7 bases of the junction unmatched. The CDR3 is 15 amino acids. This chain's CDR3 is CAISERTGGWTEAFF. Here the CDR3 DNA reads TGTGCCATCAGTGAAAGAACAGGGGGCTGGACTGAAGCTTTCTTT.

The chain has TRBV9 and TRBJ2-1, with 13 bases lining up with TRBD2. The CDR3 consists of 18 residues. The germline CDR1 and CDR2 sequences are SGDLS and YYNGEE. The V gene end was trimmed by 1 base and the J gene end by 5 bases; junction bases not matched to a gene: 9. CDR3 amino acids: CASSVRTSGRGGHNEQFF. CDR3 in DNA: TGTGCCAGCAGCGTACGAACTAGCGGGAGGGGGGGCCACAATGAGCAGTTCTTC.

The rearrangement joins TRBV19 to TRBJ2-1, with a weak D call TRBD1 (5 bases). Germline V lookup: CDR1 LNHDA, CDR2 SQIVND (reference sequence). V dropped 3 bases and J dropped 0 bases, with 9 bases sitting between them. The CDR3 is 15 residues long. The CDR3 DNA reads TGTGCCAGTAGTATCTACAGGAACTCCTACAATGAGCAGTTCTTC. Encoded protein: CASSIYRNSYNEQFF.

The chain combines TRBV27 with TRBJ2-2; 10 bases agree with TRBD2. The junction had 14 bases not matched to a gene; V was cut back by 2 bases and J by 8 bases. The CDR3 extends over 18 amino acids. Per the germline V gene, CDR1 is MNHEY and CDR2 is SMNVEV (reference sequence). The CDR3 region has the DNA TGTGCCAGCAGTTTAGAAAGGACTAGCGGCGCTTTTGTTGGGGAGCTGTTTTTT. Translated, it gives CASSLERTSGAFVGELFF.

This chain joins TRBV29-1 and TRBJ1-3; D is perhaps TRBD1 (6 bases). CDR1 is SQVTM, CDR2 ANQGSEA, per germline. The V gene lost 4 bases and the J gene lost 1 base, with 8 bases spanning the gap. The CDR3 contains 13 residues. In DNA, the CDR3 is TGCAGCGTTGGGGGGCAGTCTGGAAACACCATATATTTT. Protein sequence: CSVGGQSGNTIYF.

The chain combines TRBV2 with TRBJ2-5, with D perhaps matching TRBD1 or TRBD2 (5 bases each). The CDR3 totals 14 residues. Trimming shortened V by 4 bases and J by 5 bases, and 14 bases separated the two germline ends. Germline V gene data show CDR1 as SNHLY and CDR2 as FYNNEI. CDR3 DNA sequence: TGTGCCAGCAGTGGAGACAGAAGGGACGAGACCCAGTACTTC. This codes for CASSGDRRDETQYF. The variable domain in full, with the rest retrieved from reference TRBV2 and TRBJ2-5, is EPEVTQTPSHQVTQMGQEVILRCVPISNHLYFYWYRQILGQKVEFLVSFYNNEISEKSEIFDDQFSVERPDGSNFTLKIRSTKLEDSAMYFCASSGDRRDETQYFGPGTRLLVL.

V gene TRBV19 combines with J gene TRBJ2-5; D is uncertain. V gave up 0 bases and J gave up 1 base, with 6 bases separating them. This CDR3 is built from 14 residues. Germline CDR1 is LNHDA and CDR2 is SQIVND (reference sequence). CDR3: CASSIDRGQETQYF. The CDR3 nucleotides read TGTGCCAGTAGTATAGATCGAGGCCAAGAGACCCAGTACTTC.

The chain links TRBV2 to TRBJ2-2; TRBD1 matches at 9 bases. V shed 11 bases and J 4 bases; nucleotides not matched to a gene: 8. The CDR3 contains 14 residues. CDR1 SNHLY and CDR2 FYNNEI come from the germline V gene. The CDR3 region is CASWDRASTGELFF. The CDR3 nucleotides are TGTGCCTCCTGGGACAGGGCCAGCACCGGGGAGCTGTTTTTT.

This clone was seen a single time. V usage is TRBV4-1 and J usage is TRBJ2-2; weak D call: TRBD1 (5 bases). The V gene lost 2 bases and the J gene lost 4 bases, with 11 bases spanning the gap. Germline assignment: CDR1 MGHRA and CDR2 YSYEKL. This CDR3 is 15 amino acids long. CDR3 DNA sequence: TGCGCCAGCAGCCAACAGGGTTCCGCCACCGGGGAGCTGTTTTTT. Translating it yields CASSQQGSATGELFF.

J is TRBJ1-2 and V is TRBV21-1; TRBD1 is the table's D call and was not checked against the DNA. TRBV21-1 is deemed a pseudogene. CDR3 length: 14 amino acids. The CDR3 here is CASSKGCNSYGYTF. CDR3 in DNA: TGTGCCAGCAGCAAAGGGTGTAACAGCTATGGCTACACCTTC.

This clone was picked up a small number of times. The sample has other DNA sequences that encode this CDR3 too. The CDR3 DNA reads as TGTGCCAGCAGCTTAGGAGGTGGGAGGGCAGATACGCAGTATTTT. This gives the protein CASSLGGGRADTQYF. The J gene is TRBJ2-3, the V gene TRBV11-2; 7 nucleotides line up with TRBD2. V dropped 1 base and J dropped 4; count of bases not matched to a gene: 5. The CDR3 totals 15 residues. The germline V gene has CDR1 SGHAT and CDR2 FQNNGV.

The chain is built from TRBV2 and TRBJ1-2; TRBD1 aligns across 8 bases. Trimming took 7 bases from V and 8 from J; bases not matched to a gene: 6. The CDR3 length is 12 residues. CDR1 is SNHLY, CDR2 FYNNEI, per germline. The DNA of the CDR3 is TGTGCCAGCACCGGACAGGGACTGGGCTACACCTTC. The encoded protein is CASTGQGLGYTF. The full variable domain, rest sourced from reference TRBV2 and TRBJ1-2, is EPEVTQTPSHQVTQMGQEVILRCVPISNHLYFYWYRQILGQKVEFLVSFYNNEISEKSEIFDDQFSVERPDGSNFTLKIRSTKLEDSAMYFCASTGQGLGYTFGSGTRLTVV.

The genes are TRBV6-1 and TRBJ1-2; D unresolved. The CDR3 length is 13 residues. V gave up 1 base and J gave up 4 bases, with 7 bases separating them. Germline V gives CDR1 MNHNS, CDR2 SASEGT. For the CDR3, the DNA is TGTGCCAGCAGTGAAGTTGCAGTCTATGGCTACACCTTC. Protein sequence: CASSEVAVYGYTF.

The V gene is TRBV11-3, the J gene TRBJ1-2; D unresolved. Between the trimmed V and J ends, which lost 1 base and 4 bases, there was a span of 7 bases. CDR3 length: 13 residues. CDR1 and CDR2 from the germline V gene are SGHNT and YENEEA. DNA of the CDR3: TGTGCCAGCAGCTTAGGTCCGGTCTATGGCTACACCTTC. Translation gives CASSLGPVYGYTF.

Remarks on this clone: Other nucleotide sequences in the sample specify the same CDR3. V usage is TRBV11-3 and J usage is TRBJ2-7; D ambiguous. V lost 3 bases to trimming and J lost 5 bases, with 5 bases between them. The CDR3 sequence is 11 residues long. Looked up from germline, CDR1 is SGHNT and CDR2 is YENEEA. In DNA form, the CDR3 reads TGTGCCAGCAGCTTCCGGGACGAGCAGTACTTC. Translated: CASSFRDEQYF.

This rearrangement joins TRBV4-1 to TRBJ2-7, with TRBD2 matching over 7 bases. CDR1 is MGHRA and CDR2 is YSYEKL in the germline V gene. Trimming removed 4 bases from V and 3 bases from J; junction bases left unmatched: 6. This CDR3 spans 14 amino acids. The CDR3, as DNA: TGCGCCAGCAGCCCGAGCGGGGTTCTCTACGAGCAGTACTTC. It is translated as CASSPSGVLYEQYF.

The V gene is TRBV7-9, the J gene TRBJ2-7; the match to TRBD2 covers 14 bases. V lost 6 bases and J lost 7; bases outside the gene matches: 2. CDR1 is SEHNR and CDR2 is FQNEAQ in the germline V gene (reference sequence). This CDR3 comprises 13 residues. The CDR3 region is CASRRLAGGEQYF. The DNA of the CDR3 is TGTGCCAGCAGAAGACTAGCGGGAGGGGAGCAGTACTTC.